This T cell receptor (beta chain) was identified during a study of blood T cell repertoires in COVID-19. About the study: T cells, B-cell-depleted T cells, or PBMCs provided the cDNA or gDNA that served as material.

CDR1 and CDR2 (germline): SQVTM, ANQGSEA. V lost 4 bases to trimming and J lost 4 bases; unmatched junction nucleotides: 5. This CDR3 contains 13 residues. TCRdb keeps only in-frame clones here, not all; method: immunoSEQ multiplex PCR. The table includes around 85,000 clones, around nine tenths detected once. The chain recombines TRBV29-1 with TRBJ1-2; 8 bases are shared with TRBD1. Material: peripheral blood. The sequence derives from a man aged 60 to 75 with acute or convalescent COVID-19. CDR3 DNA: TGCAGCGTTGGGGGAACAGGGGGCTATGGCTACACCTTC. It codes for CSVGGTGGYGYTF.